Shown below are 25 T cell receptor beta chains from a single sample sequenced in a study of Ad26.COV2.S vaccination and SARS-CoV-2 variants. Method: immunoSEQ multiplex PCR; TCRdb's copy keeps in-frame clones and lacks some. Of tens of thousands of clones in the sample, more than 65% were seen once. Source: peripheral blood, taken after recovery from COVID-19. The receptors here all came from a human donor who had recovered from COVID-19.

The chain couples TRBV9 to TRBJ2-1; 8 bases map to TRBD1. The CDR3 spans 15 residues. Germline loops: CDR1 SGDLS, CDR2 YYNGEE. J gave up 8 bases and V 2 bases, and 9 bases lay outside the gene matches. The CDR3 bases are TGTGCCAGCAGCGTCGACGACAGGGGCTGGGATGAGCAGTTCTTC. Amino acids: CASSVDDRGWDEQFF.

This chain links TRBV5-4 with TRBJ2-6; TRBD2 matches 14 bases. CDR3 length: 20 residues. Germline trimming cut 4 bases from V and 0 bases from J; bases unmatched to any gene: 9. Germline-derived CDR1 and CDR2 are SGHNT and YYREEE (reference sequence). CDR3 amino acids: CASSRGLAGVVGSGANVLTF. In DNA form, the CDR3 reads TGTGCCAGCAGCCGGGGACTAGCGGGAGTTGTCGGCTCTGGGGCCAACGTCCTGACTTTC.

The table lists this clone with a few counts. This chain connects TRBV28 to TRBJ2-2; unclear D gene. The CDR3 is 13 residues long. V lost 3 bases and J lost 6, with 8 bases in between. Germline CDR1 reads MDHEN; CDR2 reads SYDVKM. CDR3 bases: TGTGCCAGCAGTTTTTCAGCCCCCGGGGAGCTGTTTTTT. This encodes CASSFSAPGELFF.

This clone was detected a few times. The V call is TRBV5-1, the J call TRBJ1-2, with TRBD1 matching over 8 bases. V shed 0 bases, J shed 3 bases, and the junction held 16 bases outside the gene matches. Germline CDR1 SGHRS, CDR2 YFSETQ. This CDR3 has 19 amino acids. The CDR3 region is CASSLAPGGGQANYYGYTF. For the CDR3, the DNA is TGCGCCAGCAGCTTGGCCCCAGGTGGGGGACAGGCTAACTACTATGGCTACACCTTC.

The chain links TRBV5-1 to TRBJ2-7, with 12 bases lining up with TRBD1. The CDR3 consists of 17 residues. With 4 bases clipped from V and 0 bases from J, the junction kept 8 bases outside the gene matches. Germline V lookup: CDR1 SGHRS, CDR2 YFSETQ. Here the CDR3 DNA reads TGCGCCAGCAGCCTGGGACAGGGGGCTTCTTTCTCCTACGAGCAGTACTTC. Translated: CASSLGQGASFSYEQYF.

The table lists this clone with a count of one. The chain couples TRBV6-5 to TRBJ1-5; D ambiguous. The CDR3 has 13 residues. CDR1 is MNHEY and CDR2 is SVGAGI in the germline V gene. Trimming took 6 bases from V and 7 from J, leaving 13 bases between them. CDR3 residues: CASRLGKVQPQHF. In nucleotides, the CDR3 is TGTGCCAGCAGGCTCGGAAAGGTGCAGCCCCAGCATTTT.

This clone was counted a single time. The chain recombines TRBV19 with TRBJ1-1; D remains ambiguous. Between the trimmed V and J ends, which lost 2 bases and 2 bases, there was a span of 6 bases. Germline V gene data show CDR1 as LNHDA and CDR2 as SQIVND (reference sequence). The CDR3 length is 13 residues. The DNA for the CDR3 is TGTGCCAGTAGTATAAACAGCAACACTGAAGCTTTCTTT. This codes for CASSINSNTEAFF.

This clone has just a few counts. The chain links TRBV18 to TRBJ2-6; D gene ambiguous. Germline CDR1 and CDR2: KGHSH and LQKENI. The CDR3 is made up of 14 amino acids. The ends were cut back, 5 bases at V and 0 bases at J, with 5 bases in the middle. In nucleotides, the CDR3 is TGTGCCAGCTCAGACAACTCTGGGGCCAACGTCCTGACTTTC. Its protein is CASSDNSGANVLTF.

This chain links TRBV6-4 with TRBJ2-1; 7 nucleotides agree with TRBD2. Trimming cost V 1 base and J 9 bases; bases outside gene matches: 3. From germline, CDR1 is MRHNA and CDR2 SNTAGT. The CDR3 length is 13 residues. The CDR3 sequence: CASSDLSGTEQFF. The CDR3, as DNA: TGTGCCAGCAGTGACTTGAGCGGGACTGAGCAGTTCTTC.

CDR3 in DNA: TGTGCCAGCAGCCAAGGGCAGGGGACTCAGCCCCAGCATTTT. Protein: CASSQGQGTQPQHF. This sequence joins TRBV3-1 (or the pseudogene TRBV3-2) and TRBJ1-5; the D gene is possibly TRBD1 (6 bases). Deletions cut 1 base from V and 6 bases from J, with 10 bases between. Germline CDR1 is LGHDT and CDR2 is YNNKEL (reference sequence). This CDR3 has 14 amino acids.

The chain is built from TRBV24-1 and TRBJ2-5, with D unresolved. This CDR3 spans 12 amino acids. Germline values: CDR1 KGHDR, CDR2 SFDVKD. With 3 bases removed from V and 9 bases from J, the gap between germline ends came to 10 bases. CDR3 DNA: TGTGCCACCAGTGATACCGAACGACCCCAGTACTTC. This gives the protein CATSDTERPQYF.

This clone was picked up one time. The chain links TRBV5-8 to TRBJ1-4; no reliable D call. CDR3 length: 15 amino acids. Germline assignment: CDR1 SGHTS and CDR2 YDEGEE. V was pared by 3 bases and J by 8 bases, with 17 bases between. CDR3 in amino acids: CASSSDGALGEKLFF. CDR3 DNA sequence: TGTGCCAGCAGCTCGGACGGAGCTTTGGGGGAAAAACTGTTTTTT.

This sequence joins TRBV11-2 and TRBJ2-3; possibly TRBD2 for D (5 bases). Deletions cut 5 bases from V and 2 bases from J, with 14 bases between. Germline CDR1 and CDR2: SGHAT and FQNNGV. There are 15 residues in the CDR3. The CDR3 loop reads CASSQRPSPTDTQYF. The CDR3 DNA reads TGTGCCAGCAGCCAGCGGCCAAGTCCCACAGATACGCAGTATTTT.

The J gene is TRBJ1-2, the V gene TRBV7-9; unclear D gene. V was pared by 3 bases and J by 8 bases, with 10 bases between. The V gene's germline CDR1 is SEHNR and CDR2 FQNEAQ (reference sequence). The CDR3 totals 12 residues. The CDR3 DNA follows: TGTGCCAGCAGCTTCAATAGGGAGGGCTACACCTTC. This sequence encodes CASSFNREGYTF.

This sequence joins TRBV7-9 and TRBJ1-2, with D uncertain. The V gene's germline CDR1 is SEHNR and CDR2 FQNEAQ (reference sequence). CDR3 size: 13 residues. V was cut by 4 bases and J by 1 base, with 7 bases left in between. The CDR3 spells CASSSSVNYGYTF. CDR3 nucleotides: TGTGCCAGCAGCTCCAGCGTTAACTATGGCTACACCTTC.

The chain recombines TRBV28 with TRBJ1-1; the D is unclear. The germline V and J ends were trimmed by 6 bases and 7 bases, with 12 bases remaining between them. CDR3 length equals 12 residues. Germline V lookup: CDR1 MDHEN, CDR2 SYDVKM. DNA for the CDR3: TGTGCCAGCAGACGACGACAACTTGAAGCTTTCTTT. Translation: CASRRRQLEAFF.

This chain links TRBV7-2 with TRBJ2-2; the match to TRBD2 covers 10 bases. The germline V gene encodes CDR1 SGHTA and CDR2 FQGNSA. The length of the CDR3 is 18 residues. Trimming cost V 1 base and J 3 bases; bases outside gene matches: 8. CDR3 residues: CASSLGLAGELDTGELFF. CDR3 DNA sequence: TGTGCCAGCAGCTTAGGGCTAGCGGGAGAATTAGACACCGGGGAGCTGTTTTTT.

This chain joins TRBV24-1 and TRBJ1-2; D might be TRBD1 (5 bases). Trimming removed 4 bases at V and 8 bases at J, with 16 bases between. Germline V gives CDR1 KGHDR, CDR2 SFDVKD. This CDR3 has 14 amino acids. The CDR3 spells CATSDRGPNVGYTF. Written as DNA, the CDR3 is TGTGCCACCAGTGACCGGGGACCAAACGTGGGCTACACCTTC.

The chain has TRBV19 and TRBJ2-7, with 10 bases matching TRBD1. V gave up 5 bases and J gave up 4 bases; unmatched junction bases: 5. CDR1 is LNHDA and CDR2 is SQIVND in the germline V gene (reference sequence). CDR3 length: 14 residues. For the CDR3, the DNA is TGTGCCAGTAGTCCTGGGACAGGGGAATACGAGCAGTACTTC. It yields the protein CASSPGTGEYEQYF.

This clone showed up just once. The CDR3 DNA sequence: TGTGCCAGCAGTGCCGGCCAGGTTACCCAGTACTTC. This codes for CASSAGQVTQYF. This chain uses TRBV6-2 or TRBV6-3 with TRBJ2-5, with no clear D. V dropped 5 bases and J dropped 8 bases, with 12 bases sitting between them. Per the germline V gene, CDR1 is MNHEY and CDR2 is SVGEGT. The CDR3 is 12 residues long.

The rearrangement uses TRBV5-6 and TRBJ1-1; unclear D gene. The CDR3 extends over 13 amino acids. Germline CDR1 and CDR2: SGHDT and YYEEEE. Trimming left V 2 bases short and J 0 bases short, with 5 bases between. The CDR3 spells CASSFIMNTEAFF. The CDR3 coding sequence is TGTGCCAGCAGCTTTATAATGAACACTGAAGCTTTCTTT. Supplemented by reference TRBV5-6 and TRBJ1-1, the full variable domain reads DAGVTQSPTHLIKTRGQQVTLRCSPKSGHDTVSWYQQALGQGPQFIFQYYEEEERQRGNFPDRFSGHQFPNYSSELNVNALLLGDSALYLCASSFIMNTEAFFGQGTRLTVV.

The chain has TRBV1 and TRBJ2-2; TRBD2 is the table's D call and was not checked against the DNA. TRBV1 constitutes a pseudogene. The CDR3 runs to 15 residues. As DNA, the CDR3 is TGCACCAGCAGCCCTAGGGAGTTGGACACCGGGGAGCTGTTTTTT. It translates to CTSSPRELDTGELFF.

The V and J genes are TRBV24-1 and TRBJ2-6; D is possibly TRBD1 (6 bases). The CDR3 covers 17 residues. The germline V gene has CDR1 KGHDR and CDR2 SFDVKD. The V end was cut by 5 bases, the J end by 0 bases, with 13 bases between. CDR3 nucleotide sequence: TGTGCCACCAGTGGCGTCGCAGGGGTCTCTGGGGCCAACGTCCTGACTTTC. This encodes CATSGVAGVSGANVLTF.

This clone was seen a few times. This rearrangement joins TRBV7-3 to TRBJ1-6; D is uncertain. The V and J ends lost 1 base and 8 bases respectively, with 9 bases between them. The CDR3 has 14 amino acids. CDR1 SGHTA and CDR2 FQGTGA come from the germline V gene. The CDR3 DNA follows: TGTGCCAGCAGCTTAAGGGCGGGTGATTCACCCCTCCACTTT. This encodes CASSLRAGDSPLHF.

The chain combines TRBV12-5 with TRBJ2-2, with 7 nucleotides matching TRBD2. This CDR3 contains 15 residues. Germline CDR1 reads LGHNT; CDR2 reads FRNRAP. The trim removed 7 bases at V and 4 bases at J, leaving 9 bases unmatched. CDR3 in amino acids: CASAGRGPGTGELFF. In nucleotides, the CDR3 is TGTGCTAGTGCTGGGAGGGGACCGGGCACCGGGGAGCTGTTTTTT.